These 7 T cell receptor beta chains share one sample of origin, sequenced in a study of blood T cell repertoires in COVID-19. TCRdb's table, derived via immunoSEQ multiplex PCR, lists solely in-frame clones and lacks some. This sample has hundreds of thousands of clones, with approximately 82% found just once. Sequencing was done on a sample of peripheral blood. These TCRs come from a woman of 80 years or more with acute or convalescent COVID-19.

The V and J genes are TRBV12-3 or TRBV12-4 and TRBJ2-7; 8 nucleotides match TRBD1. CDR3 size: 12 residues. The V gene end was trimmed by 7 bases and the J gene end by 2 bases; junction bases not matched to a gene: 1. The CDR3 DNA reads TGTGCCAGCACCAGGGGGCCCTACGAGCAGTACTTC. Protein: CASTRGPYEQYF.

The gene calls are TRBV2 and TRBJ1-5, with TRBD1 identical over 7 bases. V shed 2 bases and J 2 bases; nucleotides not matched to a gene: 3. Germline V CDR1 and CDR2: SNHLY, FYNNEI. This CDR3 region has 15 residues. Here the CDR3 DNA reads TGTGCCAGCAGTGAACAGGGGGGTGGCAATCAGCCCCAGCATTTT. It encodes CASSEQGGGNQPQHF. Using reference TRBV2 and TRBJ1-5 for the parts outside the CDR3, the full variable domain is EPEVTQTPSHQVTQMGQEVILRCVPISNHLYFYWYRQILGQKVEFLVSFYNNEISEKSEIFDDQFSVERPDGSNFTLKIRSTKLEDSAMYFCASSEQGGGNQPQHFGDGTRLSIL.

This chain links TRBV29-1 with TRBJ1-1; maybe TRBD1 (5 bases). CDR1 and CDR2 (germline): SQVTM, ANQGSEA. The CDR3 sequence is 12 residues long. V lost 6 bases and J lost 4, with 12 bases in between. CDR3 protein: CSVSSQGTEAFF. In DNA form, the CDR3 reads TGCAGCGTCTCCAGCCAGGGCACTGAAGCTTTCTTT.

V usage is TRBV4-2 and J usage is TRBJ2-5; D may be TRBD2 (5 bases). V was cut by 2 bases and J by 5 bases, with 15 bases left in between. The CDR3 is 15 amino acids. CDR1 and CDR2 (germline): LGHNA, YNFKEQ. The CDR3 spells CASSQPGDSAETQYF. The CDR3, as DNA: TGTGCCAGCAGCCAACCTGGGGATAGCGCCGAGACCCAGTACTTC.

This chain connects TRBV15 to TRBJ1-4, with D tentatively TRBD1 (5 bases). Trimming pared 0 bases from V and 4 bases from J, leaving 12 bases between. Germline V gene data show CDR1 as LNHNV and CDR2 as YYDKDF (reference sequence). CDR3 size: 16 residues. The CDR3 sequence is CATSRDRGSLNEKLFF. The CDR3 DNA sequence: TGTGCCACCAGCAGAGATCGGGGGTCCCTTAATGAAAAACTGTTTTTT.

This chain connects TRBV9 to TRBJ2-2, with a weak D call TRBD1 (6 bases). Germline lookup yields CDR1 SGDLS and CDR2 YYNGEE. The CDR3 contains 14 residues. V was pared by 4 bases and J by 1 base, with 8 bases between. This CDR3 reads CASSPQGNTGELFF. The CDR3 bases are TGTGCCAGCAGCCCACAGGGGAACACCGGGGAGCTGTTTTTT.

The V gene is TRBV28, the J gene TRBJ1-2; perhaps TRBD1 as D (5 bases). Trimming stripped 1 base from V and 7 bases from J, with 13 bases between. This CDR3 region has 14 residues. Looked up from germline, CDR1 is MDHEN and CDR2 is SYDVKM. DNA of the CDR3: TGTGCCAGCAGTTTATCTGCCAGGGTGGGTGGCTACACCTTC. Encoded protein: CASSLSARVGGYTF.